This T cell receptor (beta chain) appears in the sequencing data of a study of identical twins. General study findings and limits: Twins' excess sharing was less marked for out-of-frame beta sequences.

Germline V gives CDR1 SEHNR, CDR2 FQNEAQ (reference sequence). Losses at the gene ends were 2 bases for V and 6 bases for J; bases not matched to a gene: 12. The CDR3 length is 16 residues. From the 5' RACE reads, TCRdb called clonotypes with MiXCR, one entry per CDR3 protein. The sample has a few hundred thousand distinct CDR3 sequences, 18% seen once. This clonotype appeared a single time. Its specificity is not known. The receptor comes from a man aged 50 or older in good health. The chain uses TRBV7-9 and TRBJ2-7, with 8 bases aligning to TRBD1. Sequenced material: naive T cells sorted from blood. CDR3 protein: CASSLRDRGPFGEQYF. The CDR3 coding sequence is TGTGCCAGCAGCTTACGCGACAGGGGCCCTTTTGGCGAGCAGTACTTC.